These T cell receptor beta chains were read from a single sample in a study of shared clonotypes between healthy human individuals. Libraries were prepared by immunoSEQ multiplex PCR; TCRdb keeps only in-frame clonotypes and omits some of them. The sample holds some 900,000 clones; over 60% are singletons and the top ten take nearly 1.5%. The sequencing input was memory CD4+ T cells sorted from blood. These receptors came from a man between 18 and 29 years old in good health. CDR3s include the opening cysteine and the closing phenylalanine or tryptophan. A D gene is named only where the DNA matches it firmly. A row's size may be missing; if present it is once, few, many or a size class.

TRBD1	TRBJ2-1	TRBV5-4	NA	CASSFSGGNEQFF	TGTGCCAGCAGCTTTTCAGGGGGCAATGAGCAGTTCTTC
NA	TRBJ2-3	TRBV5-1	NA	CASSLAGDFTDTQYF	TGCGCCAGCAGCTTGGCCGGCGATTTCACAGATACGCAGTATTTT
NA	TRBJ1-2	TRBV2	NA	CASKLNPDRQGYTF	TGTGCCAGCAAACTAAACCCAGACAGACAGGGCTACACCTTC
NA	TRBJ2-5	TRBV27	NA	CASSFGQGIQETQYF	TGTGCCAGCAGTTTCGGGCAGGGTATACAAGAGACCCAGTACTTC
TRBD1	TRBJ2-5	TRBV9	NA	CASSVGTGGLETQYF	TGTGCCAGCAGCGTAGGGACAGGGGGCCTGGAGACCCAGTACTTC
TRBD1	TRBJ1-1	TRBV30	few	CAWYRGGTEAFF	TGTGCCTGGTACAGGGGAGGCACTGAAGCTTTCTTT
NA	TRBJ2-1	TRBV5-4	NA	CASCRDSSYNEQFF	TGTGCCAGCTGCCGCGACAGCTCCTACAATGAGCAGTTCTTC
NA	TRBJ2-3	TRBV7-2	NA	CASSLTRPPDTQYF	TGTGCCAGCAGCCTGACTCGCCCTCCAGATACGCAGTATTTT
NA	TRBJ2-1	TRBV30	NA	CAWRSLGNEQFF	TGTGCCTGGAGATCACTAGGGAATGAGCAGTTCTTC
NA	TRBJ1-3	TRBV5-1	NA	CASSIEGSSGNTIYF	TGCGCCAGCAGCATAGAGGGGAGCTCTGGAAACACCATATATTTT
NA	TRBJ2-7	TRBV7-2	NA	CASTTPPSSYEQYF	TGTGCCAGCACCACCCCCCCGAGCTCCTACGAGCAGTACTTC
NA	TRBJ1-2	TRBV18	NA	CASSPRQTNGYTF	TGTGCCAGCTCACCCAGACAGACCAATGGCTACACCTTC
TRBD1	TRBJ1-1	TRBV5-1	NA	CASSFVGTGDTEAFF	TGCGCCAGCAGCTTTGTTGGGACAGGGGACACTGAAGCTTTCTTT
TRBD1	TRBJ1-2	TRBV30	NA	CAWSVWGQGMMGGYTF	TGTGCCTGGAGTGTGTGGGGACAGGGGATGATGGGTGGCTACACCTTC
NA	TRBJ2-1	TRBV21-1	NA	CASSKTPRGSGRNNEQFF	TGTGCCAGCAGCAAAACCCCCCGGGGTAGCGGGAGGAACAATGAGCAGTTCTTC
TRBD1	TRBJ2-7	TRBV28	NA	CASSLSWDRPYEQYF	TGTGCCAGCAGTTTAAGTTGGGACAGGCCCTACGAGCAGTACTTC
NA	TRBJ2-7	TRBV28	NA	CASNRFYEQYF	TGTGCCAGCAACAGGTTCTACGAGCAGTACTTC
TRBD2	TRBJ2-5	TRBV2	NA	CASRTVSGGGTQYF	TGTGCCAGCAGGACGGTCTCGGGGGGAGGGACCCAGTACTTC
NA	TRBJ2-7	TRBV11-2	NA	CASSPGRVSYEQYF	TGTGCCAGCAGCCCGGGACGTGTCTCCTACGAGCAGTACTTC
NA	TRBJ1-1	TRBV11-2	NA	CASSSNTWNTEAFF	TGTGCCAGCAGCTCCAACACGTGGAACACTGAAGCTTTCTTT
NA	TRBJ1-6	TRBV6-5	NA	CASSYSSPDHSPLHF	TGTGCCAGCAGTTACTCTTCCCCTGACCATTCACCCCTCCACTTT
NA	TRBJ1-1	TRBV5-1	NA	CASTLGGNDEAFF	TGCGCCAGCACTCTGGGGGGGAACGATGAAGCTTTCTTT
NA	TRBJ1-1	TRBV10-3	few	CAISAGGMNTEAFF	TGTGCCATCAGTGCTGGGGGGATGAACACTGAAGCTTTCTTT
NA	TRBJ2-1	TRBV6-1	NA	CASAGVLSYNEQFF	TGTGCCAGCGCGGGCGTCCTGTCCTACAATGAGCAGTTCTTC
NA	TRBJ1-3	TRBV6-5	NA	CASTRGGTGGNTIYF	TGTGCCAGCACCCGCGGTGGGACCGGTGGAAACACCATATATTTT
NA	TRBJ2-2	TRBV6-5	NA	CASSYSAGRGTGELFF	TGTGCCAGCAGTTACTCAGCAGGGCGCGGTACCGGGGAGCTGTTTTTT
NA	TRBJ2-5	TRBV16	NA	CASSPGKKETQYF	TGTGCCAGCAGCCCAGGGAAGAAAGAGACCCAGTACTTC
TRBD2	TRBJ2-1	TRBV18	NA	CASSPAGGLYNEQFF	TGTGCCAGCTCCCCCGCGGGAGGGCTCTACAATGAGCAGTTCTTC
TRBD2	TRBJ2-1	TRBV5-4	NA	CASSRVAGVVDEQFF	TGTGCCAGCAGCAGAGTAGCGGGAGTAGTCGATGAGCAGTTCTTC
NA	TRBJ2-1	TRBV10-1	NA	CASSESGDNEQFF	TGCGCCAGCAGTGAGTCCGGAGACAATGAGCAGTTCTTC
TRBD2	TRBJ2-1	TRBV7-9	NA	CASSSSGLGNEQFF	TGTGCCAGCAGCTCTAGCGGATTAGGCAATGAGCAGTTCTTC
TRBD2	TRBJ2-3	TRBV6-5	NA	CASSYSSGRVTDTQYF	TGTGCCAGCAGTTACTCTAGCGGGAGGGTAACAGATACGCAGTATTTT
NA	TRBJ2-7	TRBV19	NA	CASSGNRGGEQYF	TGTGCCAGTAGTGGGAACAGGGGGGGCGAGCAGTACTTC
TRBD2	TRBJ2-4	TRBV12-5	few	CASGPGTSQYF	TGTGCTAGTGGTCCCGGGACTAGCCAGTACTTC
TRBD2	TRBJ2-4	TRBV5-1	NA	CASSLTLAGALAKNIQYF	TGCGCCAGCAGCTTGACTCTAGCGGGGGCTTTAGCCAAAAACATTCAGTACTTC
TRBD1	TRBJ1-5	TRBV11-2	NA	CASSLDTGGNQPQHF	TGTGCCAGCAGCTTAGACACAGGGGGCAATCAGCCCCAGCATTTT
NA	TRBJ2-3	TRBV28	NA	CASSTYRVLGTDTQYF	TGTGCCAGCAGCACTTACAGGGTCCTCGGCACAGATACGCAGTATTTT
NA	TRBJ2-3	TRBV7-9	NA	CASSSWERLGTDTQYF	TGTGCCAGCAGCAGCTGGGAAAGGTTAGGCACAGATACGCAGTATTTT
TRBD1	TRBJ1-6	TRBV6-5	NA	CASSSSGTDYNSPLHF	TGTGCCAGCAGTTCCTCCGGGACAGACTATAATTCACCCCTCCACTTT
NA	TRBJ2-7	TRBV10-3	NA	CAISARAYEQYF	TGTGCCATCAGTGCCCGGGCCTACGAGCAGTACTTC
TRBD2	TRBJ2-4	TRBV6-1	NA	CASTNSGGAGNIQYF	TGTGCCAGCACCAATAGCGGGGGGGCAGGAAACATTCAGTACTTC